The 10 T cell receptor beta chains below were found in one sample sequenced in a study of blood T cells in healthy people across ages. The second PCR ran roughly 7 to 12 cycles with a sample-barcoded 5' primer and J-beta primers. MiXCR, applied by TCRdb to the 5' RACE reads, yields one record per CDR3 protein. The sample lists about 1.4 million distinct CDR3 sequences, roughly 59% occurring once. Sequencing input: blood. The receptors stem from a man younger than 35 in good health.

This clonotype was recorded a few times. The chain joins TRBV29-1 to TRBJ2-7; no firm D call. The V and J ends lost 0 bases and 2 bases respectively, with 5 bases between them. The germline V gene encodes CDR1 SQVTM and CDR2 ANQGSEA. CDR3 length: 12 residues. The CDR3: CSVEEGTYEQYF. The DNA of the CDR3 is TGCAGCGTTGAAGAAGGGACCTACGAGCAGTACTTC.

This clonotype turned up a few times. The V gene is TRBV7-9, the J gene TRBJ2-5; the D is unclear. Trimming removed 1 base from V and 1 base from J, with 13 bases in between. This CDR3 has 16 residues. Germline loops: CDR1 SEHNR, CDR2 FQNEAQ (reference sequence). CDR3 region: CASSLVRISFQETQYF. CDR3 DNA sequence: TGTGCCAGCAGCTTAGTCAGAATTAGCTTCCAAGAGACCCAGTACTTC.

This clonotype was counted a single time. V is TRBV10-3 and J is TRBJ2-2, with D unclear. The V gene's germline CDR1 is ENHRY and CDR2 SYGVKD. V gave up 7 bases and J gave up 1 base, with 7 bases separating them. The CDR3 runs 13 residues. CDR3 protein: CAIKSGNTGELFF. The CDR3 DNA follows: TGTGCCATCAAGTCGGGGAACACCGGGGAGCTGTTTTTT.

The chain employs TRBV7-9 and TRBJ1-2; no firm D call. The CDR3 runs to 14 residues. Looked up from germline, CDR1 is SEHNR and CDR2 is FQNEAQ (reference sequence). V was pared by 1 base and J by 4 bases, with 10 bases between. The CDR3 protein is CASSLEGTLYGYTF. The CDR3 DNA reads as TGTGCCAGCAGCTTAGAAGGCACCCTCTATGGCTACACCTTC.

V is TRBV10-3 and J is TRBJ1-6; a possible D gene is TRBD1 (5 bases). CDR1 and CDR2 (germline): ENHRY, SYGVKD. The CDR3 sequence is 15 residues long. V gave up 6 bases and J gave up 5 bases, with 14 bases separating them. CDR3 sequence reads: CAISQAGHNNSPLHF. The CDR3 region has the DNA TGTGCCATCAGCCAGGCGGGGCATAATAATTCACCCCTCCACTTT.

The chain has TRBV12-3 or TRBV12-4 and TRBJ2-1; D is unclear. The CDR3 sequence is 14 residues long. The V end lost 2 bases, the J end lost 9 bases, and 14 bases lay between the germline ends. Here the CDR3 DNA reads TGTGCCAGCAGTTTAACACAAGGAGCGAGTGAGCAGTTCTTC. Residues: CASSLTQGASEQFF.

The rearrangement uses TRBV15 and TRBJ1-5, with D unresolved. Looked up from germline, CDR1 is LNHNV and CDR2 is YYDKDF (reference sequence). Trimming pared 5 bases from V and 6 bases from J, leaving 14 bases between. CDR3 size: 14 residues. CDR3 in DNA: TGTGCCACCAGCGGCCGACGGATCGGTCAGCCCCAGCATTTT. This gives the protein CATSGRRIGQPQHF.

J is TRBJ2-7 and V is TRBV28; TRBD2 matches 12 bases. The CDR3 spans 15 residues. With V trimmed by 6 bases and J by 2 bases, 5 bases remained unmatched. Germline CDR1 is MDHEN and CDR2 is SYDVKM. CDR3 nucleotide sequence: TGTGCCAGCAGCACTCGGACTAGCGGGACCTACGAGCAGTACTTC. Residues: CASSTRTSGTYEQYF.

This chain uses TRBV10-2 with TRBJ2-5, with 7 bases lining up with TRBD2. This CDR3 spans 15 amino acids. Germline-derived CDR1 and CDR2 are WSHSY and SAAADI. V was clipped by 8 bases and J by 3 bases; unmatched bases: 12. CDR3 amino acids: CASRRGGRLEETQYF. The CDR3 region has the DNA TGCGCCAGCCGAAGGGGCGGGAGACTGGAAGAGACCCAGTACTTC.

There are many counts of this clonotype. This chain connects TRBV6-4 to TRBJ2-3; 11 positions match TRBD2. V lost 3 bases and J lost 3; bases outside the gene matches: 2. The CDR3 spans 15 residues. Germline V CDR1 and CDR2: MRHNA, SNTAGT. The CDR3 DNA is TGTGCCAGCAGTGAACTAGCGGGGGCGACAGATACGCAGTATTTT. Amino acid sequence: CASSELAGATDTQYF.